This is a list of T cell receptor beta chains from one sample in a study of blood T cells in healthy people across ages. MiXCR was run by TCRdb on the 5' RACE reads, yielding one entry per CDR3 protein. Counted here are 800,000 to 950,000 distinct CDR3 sequences, roughly 50% occurring once; the ten biggest clones make up around 15%. Material: blood. The receptor source for this set is a man in his thirties or forties in good health. Each CDR3 is given with its conserved first and last residue. The D gene is left open where the match is weak. Only part of the rows carry a size: once, few, many, or a class if the clone is expanded.

j_call | d_call | v_call | clone_size | cdr3_nt | cdr3_aa
TRBJ2-4 | TRBD1 | TRBV12-3/TRBV12-4 | few | TGTGCCAGCAGTATGACAGGGCCCTCCAAAAACATTCAGTACTTC | CASSMTGPSKNIQYF
TRBJ1-1 | NA | TRBV27 | NA | TGTGCCAGCAGTGTCATAGACAGGTTCACTGAAGCTTTCTTT | CASSVIDRFTEAFF
TRBJ2-7 | TRBD1 | TRBV7-9 | NA | TGTGCCAGCAGATCCGGACAGGGCGGGTCCTACGAGCAGTACTTC | CASRSGQGGSYEQYF
TRBJ2-1 | TRBD2 | TRBV5-1 | NA | TGCGCCAGCAGTTCCAGCGGGGACCTAAAGTACAATGAGCAGTTCTTC | CASSSSGDLKYNEQFF
TRBJ2-1 | NA | TRBV7-2 | NA | TGTGCCAGCAGGTTACGGGCCTACGATGAGCAGTTCTTC | CASRLRAYDEQFF
TRBJ1-6 | NA | TRBV5-1 | few | TGCGCCAGCAGCTTGGGAAGGGGAGAGTCACCCCTCCACTTT | CASSLGRGESPLHF
TRBJ2-2 | NA | TRBV5-1 | many | TGCGCCAGCAGCTTGCTTCCAGGGGATTTAACCGGGGAGCTGTTTTTT | CASSLLPGDLTGELFF
TRBJ2-3 | TRBD2 | TRBV4-2 | NA | TGTGCCAGCAGCCAAGAAGCGGGGAGAACAGATACGCAGTATTTT | CASSQEAGRTDTQYF
TRBJ2-7 | TRBD1 | TRBV7-7 | NA | TGTGCTAGCAGCGACGGACAGGTGGACGAGCAGTACTTC | CASSDGQVDEQYF
TRBJ2-7 | TRBD1 | TRBV3-1 | NA | TGTGCCAGCAGCCCAACAGGGGGCAACTACGAGCAGTACTTC | CASSPTGGNYEQYF
TRBJ1-2 | NA | TRBV7-9 | NA | TGTGCCAGCAGACTCCTCGACTATGGCTACACCTTC | CASRLLDYGYTF
TRBJ1-5 | NA | TRBV20-1 | few | TGCAGTGCTAGAGTGCGACAGGTGAATCAGCCCCAGCATTTT | CSARVRQVNQPQHF
TRBJ1-2 | TRBD1 | TRBV28 | few | TGTGCCAGCAGTTTACGATATAATGTCCCGGACAGGGGGCAAGGCTACACCTTC | CASSLRYNVPDRGQGYTF
TRBJ2-5 | TRBD1 | TRBV5-1 | NA | TGCGCCAGCAGCTGGGGGCCGACAGGGGAGGAGACCCAGTACTTC | CASSWGPTGEETQYF
TRBJ1-2 | NA | TRBV10-2 | NA | TGCGCCAGCAGTGTTTCCCCAGGCCCCTATGGCTACACCTTC | CASSVSPGPYGYTF